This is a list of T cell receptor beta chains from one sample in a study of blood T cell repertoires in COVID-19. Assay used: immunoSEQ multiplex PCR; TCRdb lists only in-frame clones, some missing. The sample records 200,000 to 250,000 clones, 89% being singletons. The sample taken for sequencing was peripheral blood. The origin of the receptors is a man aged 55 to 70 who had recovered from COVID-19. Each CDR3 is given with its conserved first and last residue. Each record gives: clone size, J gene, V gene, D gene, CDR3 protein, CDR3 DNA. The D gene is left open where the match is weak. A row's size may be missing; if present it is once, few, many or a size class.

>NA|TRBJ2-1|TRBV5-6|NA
CASSRWAGGSYNEQFF
TGTGCCAGCAGCAGATGGGCGGGCGGCTCCTACAATGAGCAGTTCTTC
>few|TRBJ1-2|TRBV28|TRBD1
CASSTGGQGYTF
TGTGCCAGCAGTACAGGGGGCCAGGGCTACACCTTC
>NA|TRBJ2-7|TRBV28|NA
CASKLGQFYEQYF
TGTGCCAGCAAACTTGGACAGTTCTACGAGCAGTACTTC
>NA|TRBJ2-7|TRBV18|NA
CASSPPVGGRSYEQYF
TGTGCCAGCTCACCACCGGTGGGGGGTCGCTCCTACGAGCAGTACTTC
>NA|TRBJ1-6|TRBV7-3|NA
CASSLTGSSYNSPLHF
TGTGCCAGCAGCTTAACAGGGAGCTCCTATAATTCACCCCTCCACTTT
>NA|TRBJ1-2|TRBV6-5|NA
CASSVSGRTYGYTF
TGTGCCAGCAGCGTATCGGGTCGGACTTATGGCTACACCTTC
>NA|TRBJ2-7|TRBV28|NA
CASLEGHSYEQYF
TGTGCCAGCCTAGAAGGACACTCCTACGAGCAGTACTTC
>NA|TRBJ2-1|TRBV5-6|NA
CASSRGTGSSYNEQFF
TGTGCCAGCAGCCGGGGGACGGGAAGCTCCTACAATGAGCAGTTCTTC
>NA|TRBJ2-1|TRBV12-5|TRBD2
CASGFSGGGNEQFF
TGTGCTAGTGGTTTTAGCGGGGGGGGCAATGAGCAGTTCTTC
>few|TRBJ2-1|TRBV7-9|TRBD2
CASSTRTSGNHEQFF
TGTGCCAGCAGCACACGGACTAGCGGGAACCATGAGCAGTTCTTC
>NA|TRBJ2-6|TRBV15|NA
CATSRGPTGINSGANVLTF
TGTGCCACCAGCAGAGGACCGACAGGAATAAACTCTGGGGCCAACGTCCTGACTTTC
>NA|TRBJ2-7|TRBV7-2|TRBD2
CASSLHASGGSSSYEQYF
TGTGCCAGCAGCTTACACGCTAGCGGGGGGTCTAGCTCCTACGAGCAGTACTTC
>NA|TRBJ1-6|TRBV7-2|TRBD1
CASTVGDRANSPLHF
TGTGCCAGCACCGTCGGGGACAGGGCGAATTCACCCCTCCACTTT
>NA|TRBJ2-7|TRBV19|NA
CASSSQYSYEQYF
TGTGCCAGTAGTTCACAGTACTCCTACGAGCAGTACTTC
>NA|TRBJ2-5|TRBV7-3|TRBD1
CASSSTGVLETQYF
TGTGCCAGCAGTTCGACAGGGGTGTTGGAGACCCAGTACTTC
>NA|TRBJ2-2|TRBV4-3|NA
CASSQAVPGMILNTGELFF
TGCGCCAGCAGCCAAGCGGTTCCGGGGATGATTCTGAACACCGGGGAGCTGTTTTTT
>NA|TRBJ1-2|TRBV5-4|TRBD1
CASSQLDRARANYGYTF
TGTGCCAGCAGTCAATTGGACAGGGCAAGAGCTAACTATGGCTACACCTTC
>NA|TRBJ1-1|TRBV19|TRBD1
CASSIIGGGFTEAFF
TGTGCCAGTAGTATAATAGGGGGCGGGTTCACTGAAGCTTTCTTT
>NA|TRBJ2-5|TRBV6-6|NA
CASSYQRDQETQYF
TGTGCCAGCAGTTACCAGAGGGACCAAGAGACCCAGTACTTC
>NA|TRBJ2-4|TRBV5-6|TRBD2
CASSFGTSRNIQYF
TGTGCCAGCAGCTTCGGGACTAGCAGAAACATTCAGTACTTC
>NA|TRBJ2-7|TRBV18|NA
CASSPGVRGYEQYF
TGTGCCAGCTCACCGGGCGTTAGGGGATACGAGCAGTACTTC
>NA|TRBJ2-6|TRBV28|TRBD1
CASSATGISGANVLTF
TGTGCCAGCAGTGCGACAGGGATCTCCGGGGCCAACGTCCTGACTTTC
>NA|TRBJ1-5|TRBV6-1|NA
CASSEIRNQPQHF
TGTGCCAGCAGTGAAATCAGGAATCAGCCCCAGCATTTT
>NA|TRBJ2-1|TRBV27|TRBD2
CASKTSGTYNEQFF
TGTGCCAGCAAAACTAGCGGGACCTACAATGAGCAGTTCTTC
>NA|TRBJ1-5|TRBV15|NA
CATSNRVGNQPQHF
TGTGCCACCAGCAACAGGGTGGGCAATCAGCCCCAGCATTTT
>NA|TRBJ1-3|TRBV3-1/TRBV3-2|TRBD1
CASSRGQSSGNTIYF
TGTGCCAGCAGCCGGGGACAGAGCTCTGGAAACACCATATATTTT
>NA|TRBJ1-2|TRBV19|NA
CASSIGLGSSSSNYGYTF
TGTGCCAGTAGTATTGGGTTGGGCAGCTCCAGCTCTAACTATGGCTACACCTTC
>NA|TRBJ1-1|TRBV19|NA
CASGGGEAFF
TGTGCCAGCGGGGGTGGTGAAGCTTTCTTT
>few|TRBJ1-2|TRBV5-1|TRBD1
CASSLAGQGGYGYTF
TGCGCCAGCAGCTTGGCGGGACAGGGTGGCTATGGCTACACCTTC
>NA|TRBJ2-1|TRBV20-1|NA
CSASRTGGGGEQFF
TGCAGTGCTAGTAGGACGGGAGGAGGGGGTGAGCAGTTCTTC